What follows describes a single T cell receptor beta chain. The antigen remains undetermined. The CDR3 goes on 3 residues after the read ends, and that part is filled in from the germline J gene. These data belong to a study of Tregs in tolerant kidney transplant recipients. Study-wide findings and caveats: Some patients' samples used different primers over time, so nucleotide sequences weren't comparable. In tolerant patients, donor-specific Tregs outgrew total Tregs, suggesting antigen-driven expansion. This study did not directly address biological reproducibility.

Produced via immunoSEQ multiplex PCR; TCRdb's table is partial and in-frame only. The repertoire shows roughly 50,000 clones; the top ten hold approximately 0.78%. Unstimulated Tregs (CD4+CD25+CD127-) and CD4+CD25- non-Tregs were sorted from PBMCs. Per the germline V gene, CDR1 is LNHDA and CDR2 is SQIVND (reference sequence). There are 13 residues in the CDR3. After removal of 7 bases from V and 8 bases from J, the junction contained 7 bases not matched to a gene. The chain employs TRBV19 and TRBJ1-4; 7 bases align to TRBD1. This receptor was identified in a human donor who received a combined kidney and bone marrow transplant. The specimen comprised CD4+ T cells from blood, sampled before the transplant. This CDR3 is CASISRGREKLFF. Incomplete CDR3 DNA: TGTGCCAGTATCTCAAGGGGGCGCGAAAAA.